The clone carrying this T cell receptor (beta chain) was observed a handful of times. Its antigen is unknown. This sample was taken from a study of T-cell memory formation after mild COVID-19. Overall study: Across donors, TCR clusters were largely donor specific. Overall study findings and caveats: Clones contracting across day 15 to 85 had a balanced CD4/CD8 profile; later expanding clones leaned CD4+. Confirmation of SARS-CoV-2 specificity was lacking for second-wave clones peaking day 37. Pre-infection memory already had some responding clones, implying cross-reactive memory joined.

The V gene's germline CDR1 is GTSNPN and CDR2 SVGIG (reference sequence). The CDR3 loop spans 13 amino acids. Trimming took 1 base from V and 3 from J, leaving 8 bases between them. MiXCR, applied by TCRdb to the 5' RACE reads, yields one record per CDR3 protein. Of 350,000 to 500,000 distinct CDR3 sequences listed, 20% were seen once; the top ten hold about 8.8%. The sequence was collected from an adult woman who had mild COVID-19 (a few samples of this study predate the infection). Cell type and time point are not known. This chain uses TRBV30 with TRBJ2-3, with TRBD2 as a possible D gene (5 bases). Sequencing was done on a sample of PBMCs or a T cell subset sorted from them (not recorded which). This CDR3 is CAWSAQRTDTQYF. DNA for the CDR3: TGTGCCTGGAGTGCCCAGCGGACAGATACGCAGTATTTT. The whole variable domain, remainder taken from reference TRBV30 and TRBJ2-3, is SQTIHQWPATLVQPVGSPLSLECTVEGTSNPNLYWYRQAAGRGLQLLFYSVGIGQISSEVPQNLSASRPQDRQFILSSKKLLLSDSGFYLCAWSAQRTDTQYFGPGTRLTVL.